Reported below is one TCR beta chain. No antigen is known for it. Each CDR3 protein gets one entry after TCRdb re-called the RT-PCR reads with MiXCR. The sample has more than 550,000 distinct CDR3 sequences; over 9.5% are singletons. V lost 6 bases to trimming and J lost 2 bases, with 16 bases between them. The CDR3 runs 14 residues. Germline CDR1 DFQATT, CDR2 SNEGSKA (reference sequence). The data were obtained in a study of response to subunit inactivated influenza vaccine. Findings and caveats of the study: T cells newly recruited by each seasonal influenza vaccination are few, the authors suggested.

Sample: PBMCs from blood, taken on the day of vaccination. The genes are TRBV20-1 and TRBJ2-5; no clear D gene. The sequence was obtained from a man aged 50-60 years who received an inactivated influenza vaccine. CDR3 sequence: CSAPITGRQETQYF. The DNA of the CDR3 is TGCAGTGCCCCGATAACCGGGCGGCAAGAGACCCAGTACTTC.